Following are 7 T cell receptor beta chains from one sample sequenced in a study of shared T cell receptors in the human thymus. Profiling relied on immunoSEQ multiplex PCR, and the TCRdb table lists in-frame clones only, not all of them. The sample lists hundreds of thousands of clones, around 87% occurring once. The sample also formed part of further work on human thymus T cells.

Sequencing was done on a sample of thymocytes. Receptors were obtained from a boy under two years old with a congenital heart defect.

The V and J genes are TRBV11-2 and TRBJ2-1; 8 nucleotides agree with TRBD2. V was pared by 2 bases and J by 5 bases, with 17 bases of the junction left unmatched. Germline V gene data show CDR1 as SGHAT and CDR2 as FQNNGV. This CDR3 is 19 amino acids long. The CDR3 DNA is TGTGCCAGCAGCTTAAAACCCACTAGCGGCTTCGATGGGGACAATGAGCAGTTCTTC. Amino acids: CASSLKPTSGFDGDNEQFF.

This chain connects TRBV29-1 to TRBJ2-7; 8 nucleotides line up with TRBD1. With V trimmed by 5 bases and J by 3 bases, 9 bases remained unmatched. Germline V CDR1 and CDR2: SQVTM, ANQGSEA. The CDR3 spans 14 residues. The DNA for the CDR3 is TGCAGCGTTATCGGACAGGGAGAAAACTACGAGCAGTACTTC. The encoded protein is CSVIGQGENYEQYF.

The CDR3 sequence is CASSTSGGTRPYEQYF. The DNA for the CDR3 is TGCGCCAGCAGCACTAGCGGGGGGACTCGTCCCTACGAGCAGTACTTC. V is TRBV5-1 and J is TRBJ2-7, with 12 bases fitting TRBD2. The CDR3 has 16 residues. CDR1 is SGHRS, CDR2 YFSETQ, per germline. V lost 4 bases, J lost 2 bases, and 7 bases stayed unmatched.

This clone appeared once. This sequence joins TRBV5-1 and TRBJ1-1; tentative D call: TRBD1 (5 bases). The V and J ends lost 0 bases and 2 bases respectively, with 23 bases between them. This CDR3 has 19 amino acids. CDR1 is SGHRS and CDR2 is YFSETQ in the germline V gene. The CDR3 here is CASSLEGRLAGKENTEAFF. The CDR3 nucleotides are TGCGCCAGCAGCTTGGAGGGGAGGTTGGCAGGGAAGGAAAACACTGAAGCTTTCTTT.

CDR3 residues: CASSHLGLAGGLGNTGELFF. The CDR3 DNA reads as TGCGCCAGCAGCCACCTAGGACTAGCGGGGGGGCTGGGGAACACCGGGGAGCTGTTTTTT. V usage is TRBV4-3 and J usage is TRBJ2-2, with 15 bases matching TRBD2. The trim removed 3 bases at V and 1 base at J, leaving 9 bases unmatched. This CDR3 has 20 residues. Per germline, CDR1 LGHNA and CDR2 YSLEER.

V is TRBV9 and J is TRBJ2-2; D unresolved. V was cut by 2 bases and J by 4 bases, with 6 bases left in between. This CDR3 comprises 13 residues. In germline, CDR1 is SGDLS, CDR2 YYNGEE. This chain's CDR3 is CASSVLSTGELFF. CDR3 DNA sequence: TGTGCCAGCAGCGTCCTATCCACCGGGGAGCTGTTTTTT.

The chain couples TRBV2 to TRBJ2-1, with 11 bases that match TRBD2. CDR1 and CDR2 (germline): SNHLY, FYNNEI. With 7 bases clipped from V and 3 bases from J, the junction kept 8 bases outside the gene matches. CDR3 length: 16 residues. In DNA form, the CDR3 reads TGTGCCAGCACCGTACTTAGCGGGAGGGGCTACAATGAGCAGTTCTTC. It is translated as CASTVLSGRGYNEQFF. The variable domain in full, with the rest retrieved from reference TRBV2 and TRBJ2-1, is EPEVTQTPSHQVTQMGQEVILRCVPISNHLYFYWYRQILGQKVEFLVSFYNNEISEKSEIFDDQFSVERPDGSNFTLKIRSTKLEDSAMYFCASTVLSGRGYNEQFFGPGTRLTVL.